This note documents a single T cell receptor (beta chain) sequence. The data were obtained in a study of blood T cell repertoires in COVID-19. Study summary: Material from acute and convalescent COVID-19 was sourced from the United States, Italy and Spain.

The CDR3 consists of 15 residues. Germline V gene lookup returns CDR1 SNHLY and CDR2 FYNNEI. Trimming left V 8 bases short and J 1 base short, with 14 bases between. Original processing methods: Estimates of nucleated cell counts were drawn from the amplification of reference gene primers. This table comes from immunoSEQ multiplex PCR, and its TCRdb copy is limited to in-frame clones, with some not included. V and J calls and clone size follow that table, whereas D and trimming were derived from the DNA. Here the sample spans more than 100,000 clones, over 75% being singletons. The material sequenced was peripheral blood. The chain carries TRBV2 and TRBJ1-4, with D hard to call. This TCR was sampled from a woman aged 55-69 years with acute or convalescent COVID-19. The CDR3 DNA is TGTGCCAGCCGACGGAGAGAGGGAACTAATGAAAAACTGTTTTTT. Translating gives CASRRREGTNEKLFF.